This TCR beta chain stems from a study of radiotherapy plus CTLA-4 blockade in lung cancer. Study background: Objective response rate was roughly 19%; disease control rate, less than 40%. Study-wide findings and caveats: An expansion of tumor-derived TCR clones occurred in blood after radiotherapy plus ipilimumab.

Concerning this clone: The antigen is unknown.

Generated by immunoSEQ multiplex PCR, the TCRdb table keeps only in-frame clones and is missing some. The sample has over 60,000 clones; about nine tenths are singletons. The CDR3 contains 15 residues. V shed 10 bases and J 8 bases; nucleotides not matched to a gene: 15. The germline V gene encodes CDR1 LNHDA and CDR2 SQIVND (reference sequence). Patients with chemo-refractory metastatic non-small-cell lung cancer received focal radiation plus CTLA-4 blockade with ipilimumab. The specimen comprised peripheral blood, sampled from a patient treated with radiotherapy plus ipilimumab. The receptor comes from a human donor with non-small cell lung cancer that progressed on radiotherapy plus ipilimumab. The V call is TRBV19, the J call TRBJ2-1; 9 nucleotides line up with TRBD2. The DNA for the CDR3 is TGTGCCACCACTGAAACGGGACTAGCTGGCCATGAGCAGTTCTTC. Translated: CATTETGLAGHEQFF.